This T cell receptor beta chain originates from a study of cytomegalovirus exposure and HLA in healthy donors (TCRdb year 2017). Turning to the overall study: In an earlier analysis of about 560 of the donors, under 300 Gb of sequence data and 90 million to 120 million unique TCR beta sequences from 150 million to 200 million T cells were reported. An earlier analysis of more than 450 of the donors used high-throughput TCR beta sequencing to judge whether each TCR beta V gene segment behaved as functional or pseudogenic. Alongside the repertoire data, information on donor age, sex, ethnicity and CMV serostatus was compiled. The study was designed to test whether signatures of past pathogen exposure could be identified by cataloging public T cell receptors. The study profiled the T cell repertoires of hundreds of subjects by immunosequencing and related them to cytomegalovirus serostatus. To study patterns of TCR occurrence, a later analysis re-analyzed previously published TCR beta repertoires from 666 donors and added high-resolution HLA genotyping. About 280 gigabases of sequencing data and around 85 million unique TCR sequences made up an early release that covered around 640 HLA-typed donors. A later genetic analysis used genome-wide SNP genotypes for 398 of the 666 donors, treating that subset as a discovery cohort. About five DR-DQ haplotypes were treated as single units for association and clustering because of strong linkage in the cohort. Across some 400 genotyped donors of the cohort, an average of roughly 230,000 unique TCR beta nucleotide sequences per donor were sequenced, and 15% to 20% of those sequences were non-productive. Of the roughly 410 genotyped donors, roughly 80% were placed in the genetic ancestry cluster associated with self-reported Caucasian donors. Rather than using new phenotypic data, the later analysis identified candidate immune exposures from TCR beta sequences and from how often those sequences occurred across donors. Besides the first cohort of under 700 subjects, a separate validation cohort made up of 120 or so different subjects was used. Every discovery cohort repertoire had been produced on one sequencing platform. Class I and class II HLA loci were covered by the typing at four-digit resolution. To predict cytomegalovirus infection status, the study brought together high-throughput TCR immunosequencing, statistical association of individual TCRs with disease status, and machine learning. The number of donors typed differed by locus, with about 629-630 for A, B, C, DRB1 and DQB1, around 500 for DQA1, nearly 610 for DPA1, and approximately 470 for DPB1. What the authors observed across the whole study: When HLA alleles, especially DR and DQ, strongly co-occurred, attributing TCR associations to individual alleles was difficult. Three of the identified cytomegalovirus-associated TCR beta chains were confirmed in vitro to be specific for cytomegalovirus antigens. Specific HLA alleles were associated with 15,000 to 20,000 TCR beta sequences at a false discovery rate of 0.05 in a later analysis. HLA typing was unavailable for some donors at each locus, so association tests used only the typed subset. In the study, around 150 TCR beta chains were listed as associated with cytomegalovirus. Several of the top co-occurrence clusters appeared to be linked to parvovirus B19, influenza, CMV and Epstein-Barr virus, according to a later analysis. A further reported finding was that TCR beta sequences accurately predicted the HLA-A and HLA-B alleles for most subjects in the first cohort. This cohort had only TCR beta chains sequenced, and the lack of alpha or paired-chain data limited which features could be detected. A cluster of highly shared sequence variants was judged likely to be a technical artifact of the sequencing pipeline. An association between a missense DCLRE1C variant and V-gene and J-gene trimming of TCR beta chains was found in a later genetic analysis and replicated in an independent cohort. Compared with the 666-donor mean, donors in an Asian-associated ancestry cluster had fewer N-insertions in productive TCRs, according to a later genetic analysis. Sequencing depth was assumed to be roughly uniform across donors in the presence/absence analyses, though that assumption may not hold. Compared with equally common non-associated chains, HLA-associated TCR beta chains in a later analysis were more clonally expanded and had lower generation probabilities. Cytomegalovirus status was reported to be diagnosed by the classifier with high specificity and sensitivity in both the original and validation cohorts. The 87-base-pair reads could not distinguish some IMGT-functional V segments, including TRBV6-2 and TRBV6-3, so those segments were excluded. Correlated functional status among segregating V segments might reflect linkage disequilibrium, but an unknown experimental factor could not be ruled out. Broadly in line with IMGT annotations, most TCR beta V segments showed up in productive rearrangements about 87% or about 30% of the time in an earlier analysis of under 700 of the donors. In a later analysis, most CMV-associated TCR beta chains were found to appear HLA-restricted, with HLA associations seemingly driven largely by CMV exposure. Because counts were too low, more than 15 rarely observed V segments, including chromosome 9 orphons, were excluded from the earlier analysis of 587 of the donors. A later analysis found that TCR association rates varied across HLA loci, with DRB1 alleles showing the most associated TCRs and HLA-C alleles the fewest. The authors suggested that the approach could potentially be extended to other disease states and immunological phenotypes. The only immune exposure information available for the cohort was CMV serostatus. Most TCR sequences were seen in very few donors, while some public TCRs were found in many individuals.

The CDR3 runs 15 amino acids, cysteine and phenylalanine included. Kept here is only the CDR3 DNA, which spans 45 bases and is read in frame from base 1. CDR1 MNHEY and CDR2 SVGAGI are derived from the germline V gene. Trimming takes 0 bases from V and 2 bases from J, and the germline ends sit 11 bases apart. The library came from the immunoSEQ multiplex PCR assay. The multiplex PCR relied on a mix of 60 forward primers for TCR Vbeta segments and 13 reverse primers for TCR Jbeta segments. The CDR3 region of rearranged TCR beta genes was amplified from genomic DNA by a multiplex PCR assay. The amplified TCR beta libraries were sequenced on the Illumina HiSeq System as 87-base-pair reads. On the authors' methods: A later analysis counted about 80 million unique TCR beta chains across the approximately 700 repertoires, and some 12 million of these chains were shared by at least two donors. A nearest-neighbor algorithm error-corrected the raw reads and collapsed the reads into unique sequences, merging closely related sequences to remove PCR and sequencing errors. CDR3 sequences were aligned to IMGT reference sequences to assign V, D and J gene segments. For a sequence to be retained, a match of at least six nucleotides to both a V gene segment and a J gene segment was required. Rearrangements were classified as productive when the CDR3 lacked stop codons and remained in frame with V and J, and all other rearrangements were classified as non-productive. CDR3 was defined according to IMGT convention as the region running from the second conserved V-encoded cysteine to the conserved J-encoded phenylalanine. The earlier analysis of approximately 500 of the donors excluded sequences that lacked an unambiguous match to a single V gene segment. In an earlier analysis of 450 to 750 of the donors, a V segment was called functional when productive rearrangements were above 56.7%, and segregating when the standard deviation between donors exceeded 5%. A statistical classification framework was developed to diagnose cytomegalovirus status using the catalog of TCR beta chain sequences. A later analysis assigned V and J genes by comparing TCR nucleotide sequences with IMGT/GENE-DB human TR gene sequences. In a later analysis, CDR3 sequences and most-parsimonious VDJ recombination scenarios were assigned using the TCRdist pipeline. In a later analysis, each TCR beta chain was defined by its CDR3 amino acid sequence together with its V-gene family, and reads without a unique V-gene family were excluded. As a way to deal with suspected cross-contamination and a sequencing artifact, a later analysis dropped approximately 570 nucleotide sequences that were highly shared and had low generation probability. A later analysis calculated a clonal expansion index for each public chain from normalized within-repertoire ranks of inferred template counts. In a later analysis, generation probabilities were computed with a VDJ recombination model fitted to out-of-frame rearrangements, and the resulting probabilities were checked against IGoR. Hypergeometric tests were used in a later analysis to score TCR-TCR, TCR-HLA and TCR-CMV co-occurrence, with a repertoire-size bias correction applied to the TCR pairs. A later analysis estimated false discovery rates by permuting HLA or CMV assignments 20 times. In a later analysis, co-occurring TCRs were grouped using DBSCAN, and TCRdist sequence similarity was added for clustering within HLA-allele-positive subsets. Repertoires with fewer than 30,000 or more than 120,000 public chains were left out of co-occurrence clustering, as were about 5 repertoires with anomalous nucleotide sharing. TCRdb took this table from immuneACCESS and kept in-frame rearrangements with V and J called. Such tables lack part of the clones; where checked against another copy, unresolved V genes explain under half of the gap, and the rest is unexplained. V and J calls and clone size come straight from that table; D and trimming were deduced from the DNA. The sample includes more than 130,000 clones, with roughly four fifths observed a single time. 4% to 6% of the sample belongs to the ten largest clones.

A word on this clone: Its antigen target is currently unknown. One base away there is no much larger clone; base qualities are not given.

The cohort was made up of about 670 healthy bone marrow donors. At the time of sampling, every cohort member was nominally healthy, though immune exposures that went unrecorded were likely present. The donor was CMV seronegative and belonged to the group of approximately 320 seronegative cohort members. Every donor gave a peripheral blood sample, and the peripheral blood mononuclear cells from that sample were used for TCR beta sequencing. The Qiagen DNeasy Blood Extraction Kit was used to extract genomic DNA from the blood cell samples. In this chain, TRBV6-5 is recombined with TRBJ2-7; TRBD1 might be the D gene, on 6 matching bases. Sequenced input: PBMCs. The sequence was obtained from a woman between 45 and 65 years old in good health and CMV-seronegative. The DNA sequence reads TGTGCCAGCAGTTACTCTCAAGACAGGACCTACGAGCAGTACTTC. Translated, this is CASSYSQDRTYEQYF.